These T cell receptor beta chains were read from a single sample in a study of cytomegalovirus exposure and HLA in healthy donors. Here immunoSEQ multiplex PCR was the method, and the copy in TCRdb shows in-frame clones only, minus some. The sample has about 150,000 clones; approximately 80% are singletons. The sample taken for sequencing was PBMCs. These receptors were taken from a woman aged 40-49 years in good health and CMV-seronegative. Each CDR3 is given with its conserved first and last residue. Fields, in order: CDR3 length, clone size, J gene, V gene, D gene, CDR3 DNA, CDR3 protein. D genes are given only for firm matches. Expanded clones get a size class; other rows say once, few or many, or leave the size out.

len: 11
abundance: -
j_gene: TRBJ1-2
v_gene: TRBV7-9
d_gene: -
CDR3nt: TGTGCCAGCAGCCACAGCTATGGCTACACCTTC
CDR3aa: CASSHSYGYTF

len: 14
abundance: -
j_gene: TRBJ1-1
v_gene: TRBV2
d_gene: -
CDR3nt: TGTGCCAGCAGTGGACAGGCCCGTTTTCAGGAAGCTTTCTTT
CDR3aa: CASSGQARFQEAFF

len: 14
abundance: -
j_gene: TRBJ1-4
v_gene: TRBV28
d_gene: -
CDR3nt: TGTGCCAGCAGTTTTCAGGGATTGAGTGAAAAACTGTTTTTT
CDR3aa: CASSFQGLSEKLFF

len: 14
abundance: -
j_gene: TRBJ2-7
v_gene: TRBV19
d_gene: TRBD1
CDR3nt: TGTGCCGGTAGTATACGTGACAGGGCTTACGAGCAGTACTTC
CDR3aa: CAGSIRDRAYEQYF

len: 14
abundance: -
j_gene: TRBJ2-7
v_gene: TRBV5-1
d_gene: TRBD1
CDR3nt: TGCGCCAGCAGCTCCGGGACAGGCTCCTACGAGCAGTACTTC
CDR3aa: CASSSGTGSYEQYF

len: 13
abundance: -
j_gene: TRBJ2-7
v_gene: TRBV9
d_gene: TRBD2
CDR3nt: TGTGCCAGCAGCGTAGCTAGCGGGAACGAGCAGTACTTC
CDR3aa: CASSVASGNEQYF

len: 17
abundance: -
j_gene: TRBJ2-7
v_gene: TRBV7-9
d_gene: -
CDR3nt: TGTTCCAGCAGCCTACCCCCTTGGGGGAGGCCCATAAACGAGCAGTACTTC
CDR3aa: CSSSLPPWGRPINEQYF

len: 15
abundance: -
j_gene: TRBJ2-2
v_gene: TRBV27
d_gene: TRBD2
CDR3nt: TGTGCCAGCAGGCCGACTAGCGGTTACACCGGGGAGCTGTTTTTT
CDR3aa: CASRPTSGYTGELFF

len: 14
abundance: -
j_gene: TRBJ1-2
v_gene: TRBV5-6
d_gene: -
CDR3nt: TGTGCCAGCAGCTTGGCCACGACAGGCGGGGGCTACACCTTC
CDR3aa: CASSLATTGGGYTF

len: 16
abundance: -
j_gene: TRBJ2-5
v_gene: TRBV7-2
d_gene: -
CDR3nt: TGTGCCAGCAGCTTAGGGTCTAGCGCCACAACCAAGACCCAGTACTTC
CDR3aa: CASSLGSSATTKTQYF

len: 12
abundance: -
j_gene: TRBJ1-1
v_gene: TRBV27
d_gene: TRBD1
CDR3nt: TGTGCCAGCAGATTCCTACAGGGGAGAGCTTTCTTT
CDR3aa: CASRFLQGRAFF

len: 14
abundance: -
j_gene: TRBJ1-4
v_gene: TRBV5-5
d_gene: -
CDR3nt: TGTGCCAGCAGCTTGGACGGGTTTAATGAAAAACTGTTTTTT
CDR3aa: CASSLDGFNEKLFF

len: 15
abundance: -
j_gene: TRBJ2-1
v_gene: TRBV6-6
d_gene: TRBD1
CDR3nt: TGTGCCAGCAGGTCTGGGACAGGGGGCAACAATGAGCAGTTCTTC
CDR3aa: CASRSGTGGNNEQFF

len: 15
abundance: few
j_gene: TRBJ2-1
v_gene: TRBV28
d_gene: -
CDR3nt: TGTGCCAGCACTTTCCGCGTGCTAGGATACAATGAGCAGTTCTTC
CDR3aa: CASTFRVLGYNEQFF

len: 15
abundance: -
j_gene: TRBJ2-7
v_gene: TRBV6-1
d_gene: TRBD2
CDR3nt: TGTGCCAGCAGCACCCTGGGACTAGCGGTTTACGAGCAGTACTTC
CDR3aa: CASSTLGLAVYEQYF

len: 13
abundance: -
j_gene: TRBJ2-7
v_gene: TRBV2
d_gene: -
CDR3nt: TGTGCCAGCAGTGACGCGGGGACCTACGAGCAGTACTTC
CDR3aa: CASSDAGTYEQYF

len: 11
abundance: once
j_gene: TRBJ2-1
v_gene: TRBV20-1
d_gene: -
CDR3nt: TGCAGTGCTAGATTCAACAATGAGCAGTTCTTC
CDR3aa: CSARFNNEQFF

len: 14
abundance: few
j_gene: TRBJ1-2
v_gene: TRBV2
d_gene: -
CDR3nt: TGTGCCAGCACCGAGAGGCAAGCTAACTATGGCTACACCTTC
CDR3aa: CASTERQANYGYTF

len: 15
abundance: -
j_gene: TRBJ2-5
v_gene: TRBV7-6
d_gene: -
CDR3nt: TGTGCCAGCAGCTTAGGAAGCGGTAGCACAGAGACCCAGTACTTC
CDR3aa: CASSLGSGSTETQYF

len: 15
abundance: -
j_gene: TRBJ2-1
v_gene: TRBV4-1
d_gene: TRBD2
CDR3nt: TGCGCCAGCAGCCATCTCTCTAGCGGGAGCTCTGAGCAGTTCTTC
CDR3aa: CASSHLSSGSSEQFF

len: 16
abundance: -
j_gene: TRBJ2-3
v_gene: TRBV5-1
d_gene: TRBD1
CDR3nt: TGCGCCAGCAGCTTGGGGGGACAGGGAAGTTCAGATACGCAGTATTTT
CDR3aa: CASSLGGQGSSDTQYF